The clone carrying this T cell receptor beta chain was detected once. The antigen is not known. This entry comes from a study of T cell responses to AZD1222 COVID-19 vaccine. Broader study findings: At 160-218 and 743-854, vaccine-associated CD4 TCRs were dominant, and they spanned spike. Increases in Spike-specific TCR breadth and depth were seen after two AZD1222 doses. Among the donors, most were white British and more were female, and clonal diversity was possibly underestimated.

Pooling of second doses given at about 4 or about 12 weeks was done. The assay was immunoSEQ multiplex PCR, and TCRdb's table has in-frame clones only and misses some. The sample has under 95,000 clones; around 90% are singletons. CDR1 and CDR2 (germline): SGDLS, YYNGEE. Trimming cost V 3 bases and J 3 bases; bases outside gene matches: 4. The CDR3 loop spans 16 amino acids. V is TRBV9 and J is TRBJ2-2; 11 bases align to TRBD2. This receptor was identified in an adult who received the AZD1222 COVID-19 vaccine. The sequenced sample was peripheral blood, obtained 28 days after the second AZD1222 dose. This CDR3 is CASSAGTSGYTGELFF. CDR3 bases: TGTGCCAGCAGCGCCGGGACTAGCGGCTACACCGGGGAGCTGTTTTTT.